This entry lists 32 T cell receptor beta chains sequenced from one sample in a study of blood T cells in healthy people across ages. A sample-barcoded 5' primer and a J-beta primer mix were used in a second PCR of roughly 7 to 11 cycles. MiXCR, applied by TCRdb to the 5' RACE reads, yields one record per CDR3 protein. The repertoire holds 850,000 to 1,300,000 distinct CDR3 sequences, with around 43% as singletons. Sequencing used blood. These receptor sequences come from an older woman in good health.

With regard to this clonotype: A much larger clone lies one base from this, so it may be a read error. The chain links TRBV7-2 to TRBJ2-5, with 8 positions matching TRBD1. Germline V CDR1 and CDR2: SGHTA, FQGNSA. CDR3 length equals 16 residues. The DNA for the CDR3 is TGTGCCAGCAGCTTTATCGGACAGGGTTTTCAAGGGACCCAGTACTTC. This translates into CASSFIGQGFQGTQYF.

In this sample, this clonotype turned up a few times. The chain employs TRBV7-9 and TRBJ2-3; 7 positions agree with TRBD1. Germline V gives CDR1 SEHNR, CDR2 FQNEAQ (reference sequence). Losses at the gene ends were 0 bases for V and 3 bases for J; bases not matched to a gene: 3. The CDR3 totals 15 residues. CDR3 DNA sequence: TGTGCCAGCAGCTTAGCTAAGGACAGGACAGATACGCAGTATTTT. This sequence encodes CASSLAKDRTDTQYF. Using reference TRBV7-9 and TRBJ2-3 for the parts outside the CDR3, the full variable domain is DTGVSQNPRHKITKRGQNVTFRCDPISEHNRLYWYRQTLGQGPEFLTYFQNEAQLEKSRLLSDRFSAERPKGSFSTLEIQRTEQGDSAMYLCASSLAKDRTDTQYFGPGTRLTVL.

There are a few counts of this clonotype. The V gene is TRBV6-1, the J gene TRBJ2-3; tentatively, D is TRBD2 (6 bases). Trimming cost V 3 bases and J 1 base, with 11 bases left between them. Germline-derived CDR1 and CDR2 are MNHNS and SASEGT. The CDR3 is 15 residues long. The CDR3 coding sequence is TGTGCCAGCAGTGATCAGCGGGCCCGCACAGATACGCAGTATTTT. Translated, it gives CASSDQRARTDTQYF.

The rearrangement joins TRBV5-1 to TRBJ2-7; D might be TRBD2 (6 bases). The CDR3 has 13 residues. Germline V gene data show CDR1 as SGHRS and CDR2 as YFSETQ. Trimming took off 7 bases at V and 3 bases at J, with 14 bases between the two ends. The CDR3 nucleotides are TGCGCCAGCTGCTGGGACTTAAACTACGAGCAGTACTTC. It is translated as CASCWDLNYEQYF.

Concerning this clonotype itself: An end of the junction does not agree with germline; a read error may underlie this. The rearrangement uses TRBV7-2 and TRBJ1-2; tentative D call: TRBD1 (5 bases). The CDR3 loop spans 13 amino acids. Germline-derived CDR1 and CDR2 are SGHTA and FQGNSA. The CDR3 spells CAGSLGRSDGYTF. The CDR3 nucleotides are TGTGCCGGCAGCCTGGGACGTTCGGATGGCTACACCTTC.

The sample holds a few counts of this clonotype. This chain links TRBV27 with TRBJ2-7; TRBD2 might be the D (6 bases). The CDR3 totals 13 residues. V was trimmed by 5 bases and J by 3 bases, leaving 11 bases between them. Germline V lookup: CDR1 MNHEY, CDR2 SMNVEV (reference sequence). The CDR3 region is CASSVRGIYEQYF. In nucleotides, the CDR3 is TGTGCCAGCAGTGTACGCGGGATCTACGAGCAGTACTTC.

The chain joins TRBV28 to TRBJ2-6; the D is unclear. Germline loops: CDR1 MDHEN, CDR2 SYDVKM. The CDR3 is 17 amino acids. V lost 8 bases and J lost 0, with 17 bases in between. CDR3 loop: CASSQVFFRSGANVLTF. The CDR3 region has the DNA TGTGCCAGCTCCCAGGTCTTTTTCCGCTCTGGGGCCAACGTCCTGACTTTC.

As to this clonotype: A much larger clone differs from this one at a single base, so this may be a read error. The rearrangement joins TRBV20-1 to TRBJ2-7; 8 nucleotides align to TRBD2. CDR3 size: 14 residues. Germline CDR1 is DFQATT and CDR2 is SNEGSKA (reference sequence). Trimming removed 2 bases from V and 10 bases from J; junction bases left unmatched: 13. CDR3 protein: CSARTGLGVGAQYF. CDR3 bases: TGCAGTGCTAGAACGGGACTAGGAGTCGGGGCCCAGTACTTC.

This clonotype has just a few counts. This chain uses TRBV27 with TRBJ2-1; D not resolved. CDR1 is MNHEY and CDR2 is SMNVEV in the germline V gene (reference sequence). CDR3 length equals 15 residues. Trimming removed 6 bases from V and 0 bases from J, with 12 bases in between. The CDR3 DNA reads as TGTGCCAGCAGCCGGACGGAGAGCTCCTACAATGAGCAGTTCTTC. It is translated as CASSRTESSYNEQFF.

CDR3 nucleotides: TGCGCCAGCAGTCCTAGCGGGACGCTAAATGAGCAGTTCTTC. As protein: CASSPSGTLNEQFF. The chain joins TRBV10-1 to TRBJ2-1; 9 bases fit TRBD2. Looked up from germline, CDR1 is WNHNN and CDR2 is SYGVQD (reference sequence). With 5 bases clipped from V and 7 bases from J, the junction kept 6 bases outside the gene matches. The CDR3 has 14 amino acids.

The chain uses TRBV21-1 and TRBJ1-2. TRBV21-1 is a documented pseudogene. This CDR3 contains 14 residues. The CDR3: CASSLMEGVCGYTF. The CDR3 DNA reads as TGTGCCAGCAGCCTGATGGAGGGAGTCTGTGGCTACACCTTC.

The chain couples TRBV6-2 or TRBV6-3 to TRBJ2-4; 15 bases agree with TRBD2. Trimming at V came to 5 bases and at J to 13 bases, leaving 9 bases not matched to a gene. The CDR3 spans 15 residues. Germline lookup yields CDR1 MNHEY and CDR2 SVGEGT. The CDR3 bases are TGTGCCAGCAGTGGACTAGCGGGAGGGCCTGAAGAGCAGTACTTC. Translating it yields CASSGLAGGPEEQYF.

The V and J genes are TRBV24-1 and TRBJ2-1; 8 nucleotides line up with TRBD1. Germline lookup yields CDR1 KGHDR and CDR2 SFDVKD. The CDR3 is made up of 15 amino acids. With V trimmed by 3 bases and J by 10 bases, 10 bases remained unmatched. CDR3 sequence: CATSDTGQGIGEQFF. CDR3 coding DNA: TGTGCCACCAGTGATACCGGACAGGGTATTGGCGAGCAGTTCTTC.

The chain employs TRBV20-1 and TRBJ2-1; TRBD2 matches 13 bases. The CDR3 loop spans 14 amino acids. Germline CDR1 and CDR2: DFQATT and SNEGSKA (reference sequence). Trimming cost V 4 bases and J 8 bases; bases outside gene matches: 5. The CDR3 region is CSAIRTSGRYEQFF. The DNA of the CDR3 is TGCAGTGCTATTAGGACTAGCGGGAGATATGAGCAGTTCTTC.

This chain connects TRBV5-8 to TRBJ1-1, with unresolved D. Germline assignment: CDR1 SGHTS and CDR2 YDEGEE. The CDR3 runs to 10 residues. Trimming pared 8 bases from V and 8 bases from J, leaving 10 bases between. The CDR3 bases are TGTGCCAGTACACTCTGGGAAGCTTTCTTT. This translates into CASTLWEAFF. Complete variable domain (other parts from reference TRBV5-8 and TRBJ1-1): EAGVTQSPTHLIKTRGQQATLRCSPISGHTSVYWYQQALGLGLQFLLWYDEGEERNRGNFPPRFSGRQFPNYSSELNVNALELEDSALYLCASTLWEAFFGQGTRLTVV.

This clonotype was found a few times. V is TRBV29-1 and J is TRBJ2-1; 11 bases are a match to TRBD2. This CDR3 is built from 14 residues. Germline V gives CDR1 SQVTM, CDR2 ANQGSEA. Germline trimming cut 4 bases from V and 7 bases from J; bases unmatched to any gene: 6. CDR3 amino acids: CSVVAGGPENEQFF. DNA for the CDR3: TGCAGCGTTGTAGCGGGAGGGCCTGAAAATGAGCAGTTCTTC.

The chain is built from TRBV11-2 and TRBJ2-3, with no clear D. CDR3 length: 14 amino acids. Germline CDR1 and CDR2: SGHAT and FQNNGV. Between the trimmed V and J ends, which lost 5 bases and 6 bases, there was a span of 15 bases. The CDR3 DNA follows: TGTGCCAGCAGCGCCCGGGCCCCGAGCGATACGCAGTATTTT. Its translation: CASSARAPSDTQYF.

This clonotype came up many times. The chain joins TRBV10-3 to TRBJ2-7; D possibly corresponds to TRBD1 (6 bases). Trimming left V 6 bases short and J 3 bases short, with 6 bases between. Germline V lookup: CDR1 ENHRY, CDR2 SYGVKD. The CDR3 runs to 11 residues. CDR3 nucleotides: TGTGCCATCAGGGACAGCTACGAGCAGTACTTC. It specifies CAIRDSYEQYF.

This clonotype was found a few times. The gene calls are TRBV18 and TRBJ2-3; no clear D. Per the germline V gene, CDR1 is KGHSH and CDR2 is LQKENI. There are 15 residues in the CDR3. Trimming left V 2 bases short and J 1 base short, with 10 bases between. The CDR3 DNA reads as TGTGCCAGCTCACCAATATTTCAAGGCACAGATACGCAGTATTTT. Encoded protein: CASSPIFQGTDTQYF.

Details on this clonotype: With a much larger clone just one base away, this may be a read error. V is TRBV11-2 and J is TRBJ2-5; 7 nucleotides agree with TRBD1. Germline V gene data show CDR1 as SGHAT and CDR2 as FQNNGV. The V and J ends lost 5 bases and 11 bases, in that order; junction bases with no gene match: 17. The CDR3 totals 15 residues. Here the CDR3 DNA reads TGTGCCAGCAGCCCCCCCGGGACAGTAAACAATGAGCAGTACTTC. As protein: CASSPPGTVNNEQYF.

A few counts support this clonotype. The chain couples TRBV30 to TRBJ2-7, with D hard to call. The CDR3 runs to 11 residues. V was shortened by 2 bases and J by 2 bases, with 4 bases between the two germline ends. The germline V gene has CDR1 GTSNPN and CDR2 SVGIG (reference sequence). CDR3 DNA sequence: TGTGCCTGGAGTTTGGCCTACGAGCAGTACTTC. This codes for CAWSLAYEQYF.

The chain joins TRBV7-9 to TRBJ1-1; 9 bases are a match to TRBD1. Germline lookup yields CDR1 SEHNR and CDR2 FQNEAQ (reference sequence). This CDR3 contains 16 residues. The J segment lost 1 base and the V segment lost 5 bases, leaving 8 bases of the junction unmatched. The CDR3 spells CASSPRGTGTNTEAFF. CDR3 bases: TGTGCCAGCAGCCCTAGGGGGACAGGGACGAACACTGAAGCTTTCTTT.

V gene TRBV7-9 combines with J gene TRBJ2-7, with 10 bases that match TRBD2. Trimming removed 2 bases from V and 1 base from J; junction bases left unmatched: 11. The CDR3 has 18 amino acids. Germline-derived CDR1 and CDR2 are SEHNR and FQNEAQ (reference sequence). The CDR3 region is CASSLISGGPGWSYEQYF. In nucleotides, the CDR3 is TGTGCCAGCAGCTTAATTAGCGGGGGGCCCGGTTGGTCCTACGAGCAGTACTTC.

The rearrangement joins TRBV10-3 to TRBJ1-1; weak D call: TRBD1 (5 bases). Trimming took 0 bases from V and 1 from J, leaving 9 bases between them. The CDR3 consists of 15 residues. Germline V gives CDR1 ENHRY, CDR2 SYGVKD. CDR3 protein: CAISESIGANTEAFF. CDR3 nucleotide sequence: TGTGCCATCAGTGAGTCGATTGGGGCGAACACTGAAGCTTTCTTT.

The chain is built from TRBV20-1 and TRBJ2-2; 9 bases map to TRBD2. The CDR3 length is 16 residues. Germline V gene sequence: CDR1 DFQATT, CDR2 SNEGSKA (reference sequence). The V and J ends lost 6 bases and 3 bases, in that order; junction bases with no gene match: 11. The CDR3 sequence is CSASPTSGSHTGELFF. Here the CDR3 DNA reads TGCAGTGCGAGTCCTACTAGCGGGTCTCACACCGGGGAGCTGTTTTTT.

V usage is TRBV27 and J usage is TRBJ2-3; 7 positions agree with TRBD1. J gave up 4 bases and V 8 bases, and 3 bases lay outside the gene matches. CDR3 size: 12 residues. Germline CDR1 MNHEY, CDR2 SMNVEV (reference sequence). CDR3 amino acids: CASVGGPDTQYF. The CDR3 DNA sequence: TGTGCCAGCGTAGGGGGCCCAGATACGCAGTATTTT.

The rearrangement joins TRBV12-3 or TRBV12-4 to TRBJ1-1, with D hard to call. The CDR3 covers 13 residues. V was trimmed by 5 bases and J by 4 bases, leaving 11 bases between them. The DNA of the CDR3 is TGTGCCAGCAGTGTATCAGGAGGCACTGAAGCTTTCTTT. This translates into CASSVSGGTEAFF.

CDR3 in amino acids: CSGHASGQETQYF. The CDR3 DNA reads TGCAGTGGCCATGCTAGTGGTCAAGAGACCCAGTACTTC. The V call is TRBV20-1, the J call TRBJ2-5; D is uncertain. Trimming shortened V by 7 bases and J by 2 bases, and 14 bases separated the two germline ends. Per germline, CDR1 DFQATT and CDR2 SNEGSKA (reference sequence). The CDR3 covers 13 residues.

The chain has TRBV10-3 and TRBJ2-1; no clear D. The CDR3 sequence is 11 residues long. Germline V gives CDR1 ENHRY, CDR2 SYGVKD. V lost 4 bases, J lost 7 bases, and 5 bases lay in between. The CDR3 reads CAISVQNEQFF. The CDR3 DNA sequence: TGTGCCATCAGTGTTCAGAATGAGCAGTTCTTC.

The chain couples TRBV2 to TRBJ1-6; TRBD1 agrees at 10 bases. The CDR3 totals 12 residues. Per germline, CDR1 SNHLY and CDR2 FYNNEI. V dropped 11 bases and J dropped 9; count of bases not matched to a gene: 4. CDR3 sequence reads: CAGQGGGSPLHF. The CDR3 bases are TGTGCCGGACAGGGGGGTGGTTCACCCCTCCACTTT. The variable domain in full, with the rest retrieved from reference TRBV2 and TRBJ1-6, is EPEVTQTPSHQVTQMGQEVILRCVPISNHLYFYWYRQILGQKVEFLVSFYNNEISEKSEIFDDQFSVERPDGSNFTLKIRSTKLEDSAMYFCAGQGGGSPLHFGNGTRLTVT.

This clonotype came up once. This chain connects TRBV20-1 to TRBJ2-3; 15 bases are shared with TRBD2. Germline V gives CDR1 DFQATT, CDR2 SNEGSKA (reference sequence). CDR3 length: 14 residues. V lost 5 bases, J lost 6 bases, and 3 bases stayed unmatched. The CDR3 bases are TGCAGTGCTCGGACTAGCGGGAGGGTCGATACGCAGTATTTT. Its translation: CSARTSGRVDTQYF.

In its sample, this clonotype was seen a few times. This rearrangement joins TRBV15 to TRBJ2-7; 8 bases match TRBD1. The CDR3 sequence is 16 residues long. Trimming removed 0 bases from V and 6 bases from J; junction bases left unmatched: 10. Germline V lookup: CDR1 LNHNV, CDR2 YYDKDF (reference sequence). This CDR3 reads CATSRDVGQELSEQYF. CDR3 bases: TGTGCCACCAGCAGAGATGTGGGACAGGAGCTTTCCGAGCAGTACTTC.